The source of this T cell receptor beta chain is a study of CD4 T cells in relation to SARS-CoV-2 and coronaviruses. This CDR3 has 15 residues. V trimming: 0 bases; J trimming: 0 bases; junction bases outside the gene matches: 2. CDR1 and CDR2 (germline): MNHEY, SVGAGI. As to this clone: The antigen is undetermined.

Here immunoSEQ multiplex PCR was the method, and the copy in TCRdb shows in-frame clones only, minus some. The sample lists tens of thousands of clones; 90% to 95% were seen once. Broader study findings: Monoreactive clones expanded significantly more to SARS-CoV-2 than crossreactive clones did. Pre-pandemic and post-infection samples never came from the same donor.

Sequencing was performed on naive CD4+ T cells from PBMCs. Subset reported: naive CD4+ T cells isolated by negative enrichment. V usage is TRBV6-5 and J usage is TRBJ2-7; 7 positions agree with TRBD1. The TCR comes from an adult with COVID-19. As DNA, the CDR3 is TGTGCCAGCAGTTACTCACAGGGGATCTCCTACGAGCAGTACTTC. This translates into CASSYSQGISYEQYF.